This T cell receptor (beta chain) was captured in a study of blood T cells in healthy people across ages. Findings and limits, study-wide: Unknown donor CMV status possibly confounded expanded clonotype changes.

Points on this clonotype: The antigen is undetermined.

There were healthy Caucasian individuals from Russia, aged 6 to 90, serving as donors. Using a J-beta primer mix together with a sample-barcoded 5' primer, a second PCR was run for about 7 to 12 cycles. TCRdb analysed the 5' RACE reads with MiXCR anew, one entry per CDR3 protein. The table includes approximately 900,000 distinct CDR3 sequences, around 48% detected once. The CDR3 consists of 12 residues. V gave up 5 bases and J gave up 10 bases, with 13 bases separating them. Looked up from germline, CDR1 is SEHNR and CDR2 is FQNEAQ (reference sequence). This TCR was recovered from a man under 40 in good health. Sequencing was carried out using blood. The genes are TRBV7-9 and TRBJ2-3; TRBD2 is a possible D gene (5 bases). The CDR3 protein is CASSPEPEAQYF. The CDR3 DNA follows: TGTGCCAGCAGCCCAGAACCGGAGGCGCAGTATTTT.